A selection of T cell receptor beta chains follows, all from one sample in a study of CD8+CD57+ T cells in acquired aplastic anemia. TCRdb reanalysed the reads using MiXCR and keeps one entry per CDR3 protein. The repertoire includes some 150,000 distinct CDR3 sequences, 65% to 75% of them detected once, and around 45% sits in the top ten. Sequenced sample: sorted CD4+, CD8+, or CD8+CD57+ T cells (not recorded which) from PBMCs. Receptor source: a human donor with aplastic anemia. CDR3s include the opening cysteine and the closing phenylalanine or tryptophan. The order of the fields is D gene, clone size, V gene, J gene, CDR3 DNA, CDR3 protein. D genes are given only for firm matches. Only some rows state a clone size, as once, few, many or a class for expanded clones.

-	-	TRBV20-1	TRBJ1-3	TGCAGTACTCAAGCGGCGAGCTCTGGAAACACCATATATTTT	CSTQAASSGNTIYF
-	-	TRBV5-1	TRBJ2-7	TGCGCCAGCAGCTCTGGGGTCGAGCAGTACTTC	CASSSGVEQYF
TRBD2	few	TRBV20-1	TRBJ2-3	TGCAGTGCTAGGTGGACTAGCGCAGATACGCAGTATTTT	CSARWTSADTQYF
-	-	TRBV7-2	TRBJ1-6	TGTGCCAGCAGCTTAGGAGGGTTCGGTTCACCCCTCCACTTT	CASSLGGFGSPLHF
-	-	TRBV7-2	TRBJ2-3	TGTGCCAGCAACCAGGACGGTGGCACAGATACGCAGTATTTT	CASNQDGGTDTQYF
TRBD1	once	TRBV2	TRBJ2-2	TGTGCCAGCAGTCCCGGGACAGCCAACACCGGGGAGCTGTTTTTT	CASSPGTANTGELFF
-	-	TRBV29-1	TRBJ1-5	TGCAGCGCCCGATGGACAGTCACCAATCAGCCCCAGCATTTT	CSARWTVTNQPQHF
-	few	TRBV24-1	TRBJ2-1	TGTGCCACCAGTGATGAAGGGTTTAGGAATGAGCAGTTCTTC	CATSDEGFRNEQFF
TRBD2	-	TRBV5-4	TRBJ2-3	TGTGCCAGCAGCGGCGGGACTAGCGGGAGCCTAACTGAGGCAGATACGCAGTATTTT	CASSGGTSGSLTEADTQYF
-	-	TRBV19	TRBJ2-7	TGTGCCAGTAGCCCAGGAGGGAACTCCTACGAGCAGTACTTC	CASSPGGNSYEQYF
-	-	TRBV20-1	TRBJ2-7	TGCAGTGCTAGAGAAGCGGGCACCTACGAGCAGTACTTC	CSAREAGTYEQYF
TRBD1	-	TRBV25-1	TRBJ1-2	TGTGCCAGCAGTGGACAAGGGACAGAGGCTAACTATGGCTACACCTTC	CASSGQGTEANYGYTF
TRBD1	-	TRBV7-9	TRBJ1-2	TGTGCCAGCAGCTTCCTGGACAGGGGTGGAGGCTACACCTTC	CASSFLDRGGGYTF
-	-	TRBV19	TRBJ2-7	TGTGCCAGTAGCAGGGTTTGGCGGGACGAGCAGTACTTC	CASSRVWRDEQYF
-	-	TRBV7-9	TRBJ1-1	TGTGCCAGCAGCTTAAGGACAGCCTTGAACACTGAAGCTTTCTTT	CASSLRTALNTEAFF
-	few	TRBV20-1	TRBJ2-5	TGCAGTGCTAGAGATCCGGGCCAAAAAAAGTTGGGGGTTCAAGAGACCCAGTACTTC	CSARDPGQKKLGVQETQYF
-	once	TRBV2	TRBJ2-5	TGTGCCAGCGATGCCATGGCAGGCCTTAAGACCCAGTACTTC	CASDAMAGLKTQYF
TRBD2	-	TRBV6-4	TRBJ2-1	TGTGCCAGCAGTCCGCAACCGGGACTAGCTGGCAATGAGCAGTTCTTC	CASSPQPGLAGNEQFF
-	-	TRBV5-4	TRBJ1-6	TGTGCCAGCAGCTCTGGAGTACAGGGTACCGCTAATTCACCCCTCCACTTT	CASSSGVQGTANSPLHF
-	once	TRBV19	TRBJ2-2	TGTGCCAGTAGTATAGGTGGGCTGGTGGCCGGGGAGCTGTTTTTT	CASSIGGLVAGELFF
-	-	TRBV9	TRBJ1-2	TGTGCCAGCAGCCTCGACGGGACAATTACCTATGGCTACACCTTC	CASSLDGTITYGYTF
TRBD1	-	TRBV20-1	TRBJ1-2	TGCAGTGCTTATCCTCGACAGGGACATGGCTACACCTTC	CSAYPRQGHGYTF
TRBD1	once	TRBV15	TRBJ2-7	TGTGCCACCAGCAGAGGAGGGGGCACATTTCCGGAGTACTTC	CATSRGGGTFPEYF
TRBD2	-	TRBV5-1	TRBJ2-1	TGCGCCAGCAGTACTAGCGGGGCTTACAATGAGCAGTTCTTC	CASSTSGAYNEQFF
-	-	TRBV10-3	TRBJ1-4	TGTGCCATCAGAAACGGGGCGATCCCTAATGAAAAACTGTTTTTT	CAIRNGAIPNEKLFF